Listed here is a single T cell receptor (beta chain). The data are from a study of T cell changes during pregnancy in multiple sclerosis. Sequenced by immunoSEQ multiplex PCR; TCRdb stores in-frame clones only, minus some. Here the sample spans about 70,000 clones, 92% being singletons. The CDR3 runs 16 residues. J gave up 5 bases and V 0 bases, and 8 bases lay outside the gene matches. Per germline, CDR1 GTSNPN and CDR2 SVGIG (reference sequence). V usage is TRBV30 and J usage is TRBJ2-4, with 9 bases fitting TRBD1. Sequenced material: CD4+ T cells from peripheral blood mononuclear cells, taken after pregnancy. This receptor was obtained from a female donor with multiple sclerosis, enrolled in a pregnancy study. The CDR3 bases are TGTGCCTGGAGTGTACTGGGACAGGGATGGGAAAACATTCAGTACTTC. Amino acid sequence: CAWSVLGQGWENIQYF. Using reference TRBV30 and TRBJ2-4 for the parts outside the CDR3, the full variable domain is SQTIHQWPATLVQPVGSPLSLECTVEGTSNPNLYWYRQAAGRGLQLLFYSVGIGQISSEVPQNLSASRPQDRQFILSSKKLLLSDSGFYLCAWSVLGQGWENIQYFGAGTRLSVL.